Listed below are T cell receptor beta chains from one sample, sequenced in a study of post-analysis software for immune sequencing data. TCRdb re-called the PCR reads with MiXCR, one entry per CDR3 protein. The sample has roughly 200,000 distinct CDR3 sequences, over 25% seen once; the top ten hold around 3.2%. Sample: blood. The receptors shown here come from a girl aged 2 to 17 with multiple sclerosis. Each CDR3 is given with its conserved first and last residue. Fields, in order: J gene, CDR3 length, V gene, clone size, D gene, CDR3 protein, CDR3 DNA. The D gene is left open where the match is weak. Not all rows give a size; the values are once, few, many and, for expanded clones, a class.

>TRBJ1-1|13|TRBV30|-|-
CAWSSRPGTEAFF
TGTGCCTGGAGTAGTCGGCCGGGCACTGAAGCTTTCTTT
>TRBJ2-6|17|TRBV5-1|-|-
CASSSPGITSGANVLTF
TGCGCCAGCAGCTCCCCGGGGATTACTTCTGGGGCCAACGTCCTGACTTTC
>TRBJ2-7|13|TRBV5-1|many|-
CASSLEVDYEQYF
TGCGCCAGCAGCTTGGAGGTCGACTACGAGCAGTACTTC
>TRBJ2-3|18|TRBV27|many|TRBD1
CASSFGGTGSIGTDTQYF
TGTGCCAGCAGTTTCGGAGGGACAGGATCAATCGGCACAGATACGCAGTATTTT
>TRBJ2-7|12|TRBV30|-|-
CAWSRQRYEQYF
TGTGCCTGGAGTCGTCAAAGATACGAGCAGTACTTC
>TRBJ2-5|13|TRBV28|once|TRBD2
CASSSGGVAEQYF
TGTGCCAGCAGTTCCGGGGGGGTCGCAGAGCAGTACTTC
>TRBJ1-1|16|TRBV7-2|few|-
CASSLDTKTLNTEAFF
TGTGCCAGCAGCTTAGATACGAAAACCTTGAACACTGAAGCTTTCTTT
>TRBJ2-2|15|TRBV4-1|-|-
CASSHEQGNTGELFF
TGCGCCAGCAGCCACGAACAGGGGAACACCGGGGAGCTGTTTTTT
>TRBJ1-2|13|TRBV12-3/TRBV12-4|-|TRBD1
CASRTGGPDGYTF
TGTGCCAGCAGGACAGGGGGGCCGGATGGCTACACCTTC
>TRBJ2-1|15|TRBV12-3/TRBV12-4|-|TRBD2
CASSSTSGGNNEQFF
TGTGCCAGCAGCTCTACTAGCGGGGGGAACAATGAGCAGTTCTTC
>TRBJ2-1|16|TRBV15|-|-
CATSRETTPTANEQFF
TGTGCCACCAGCAGGGAGACAACTCCAACGGCCAATGAGCAGTTCTTC
>TRBJ2-7|14|TRBV2|few|TRBD1
CASRGGTGEYEQYF
TGTGCCAGCAGGGGAGGGACAGGGGAGTACGAGCAGTACTTC
>TRBJ2-7|15|TRBV7-3|-|-
CASSPSSGSYNGQYF
TGTGCCAGCAGCCCATCAAGCGGGTCCTACAATGGGCAGTACTTC
>TRBJ1-4|13|TRBV29-1|many|-
CSVVDGRNEKLFF
TGCAGCGTTGTCGATGGGCGCAATGAAAAACTGTTTTTT
>TRBJ2-5|17|TRBV7-9|few|TRBD2
CASSSGLAGKGGETQYF
TGTGCCAGCAGCTCGGGGCTAGCGGGAAAAGGGGGAGAGACCCAGTACTTC
>TRBJ2-6|15|TRBV7-8|-|-
CASSRTLTGANVLTF
TGTGCCAGCAGCCGAACACTCACTGGGGCCAACGTCCTGACTTTC
>TRBJ2-1|15|TRBV5-1|many|-
CASSIDTWVGNEQFF
TGCGCCAGCAGCATTGATACTTGGGTCGGCAATGAGCAGTTCTTC
>TRBJ2-7|14|TRBV19|-|-
CASSIRKLGDEQYF
TGTGCCAGTAGTATTAGGAAATTGGGCGACGAGCAGTACTTC
>TRBJ1-2|16|TRBV9|-|-
CASSVAWRGGNYGYTF
TGTGCCAGCAGCGTAGCATGGAGGGGGGGAAACTATGGCTACACCTTC
>TRBJ2-3|16|TRBV5-4|-|TRBD2
CASSPIAGGSLDTQYF
TGTGCCAGCAGCCCAATAGCGGGGGGCTCCCTGGATACGCAGTATTTT
>TRBJ2-1|11|TRBV20-1|few|TRBD2
CSARTSGEQFF
TGCAGTGCAAGGACTAGCGGTGAGCAGTTCTTC
>TRBJ2-1|16|TRBV5-1|-|TRBD1
CASSPVQGVPYNEQFF
TGCGCCAGCAGCCCCGTCCAGGGGGTCCCCTACAATGAGCAGTTCTTC
>TRBJ1-5|17|TRBV28|few|TRBD1
CASSLGPGTGGNQPQHF
TGTGCCAGCAGCCTTGGTCCTGGGACAGGGGGCAATCAGCCCCAGCATTTT
>TRBJ2-2|15|TRBV30|few|TRBD2
CAWSSASGNTGELFF
TGTGCCTGGAGTTCGGCTAGCGGGAACACCGGGGAGCTGTTTTTT
>TRBJ2-7|14|TRBV12-3/TRBV12-4|-|-
CASSQPGRPHEQYF
TGTGCCAGCAGCCAACCGGGACGGCCCCACGAGCAGTACTTC
>TRBJ2-2|16|TRBV29-1|few|TRBD1
CSAQARQGRYTGELFF
TGCAGCGCCCAAGCCCGACAGGGGCGATACACCGGGGAGCTGTTTTTT
>TRBJ2-3|15|TRBV7-3|-|TRBD2
CASSLRGLEADTQYF
TGTGCCAGCAGCTTACGCGGACTAGAGGCAGATACGCAGTATTTT
>TRBJ1-2|16|TRBV6-6|-|-
CASSQTPTGGEDGYTF
TGTGCCAGCAGTCAAACCCCCACGGGGGGCGAGGATGGCTACACCTTC
>TRBJ2-2|14|TRBV29-1|few|-
CSVATGGDTGELFF
TGCAGCGTGGCGACAGGTGGCGACACCGGGGAGCTGTTTTTT
>TRBJ2-3|17|TRBV10-2|-|TRBD2
CASSVGKRGTAPDTQYF
TGCGCCAGCTCCGTGGGGAAGCGGGGAACAGCGCCAGATACGCAGTATTTT
>TRBJ1-4|13|TRBV18|many|-
CASSPPGNEKLFF
TGTGCCAGCTCACCGCCGGGTAATGAAAAACTGTTTTTT
>TRBJ1-6|17|TRBV28|-|-
CASSLPGGGAGGSPLHF
TGTGCCAGCAGTCTGCCTGGGGGAGGGGCCGGTGGGTCACCCCTCCACTTT
>TRBJ1-1|14|TRBV5-1|-|-
CASTLGQLNAEAFF
TGCGCCAGCACCTTAGGACAGCTGAACGCTGAAGCTTTCTTT
>TRBJ1-1|15|TRBV5-5|few|-
CASTSPTSGGTEAFF
TGTGCCAGCACCTCCCCCACATCGGGTGGCACTGAAGCTTTCTTT
>TRBJ2-7|12|TRBV11-2|many|-
CASSARFYEQYF
TGTGCCAGCAGCGCGCGATTCTACGAGCAGTACTTC
>TRBJ1-2|12|TRBV29-1|many|-
CSVRTGDYGYTF
TGCAGCGTGCGGACGGGGGACTATGGCTACACCTTC
>TRBJ1-3|16|TRBV15|once|TRBD1
CATSRVGQGSGNTIYF
TGTGCCACCAGCAGAGTGGGACAGGGATCTGGAAACACCATATATTTT
>TRBJ1-2|14|TRBV6-5|-|-
CASSYLGRNYGYTF
TGTGCCAGCAGTTACCTGGGACGGAACTATGGCTACACCTTC
>TRBJ2-1|14|TRBV20-1|many|TRBD2
CSASGGRVYNEQFF
TGCAGTGCTAGCGGCGGGAGGGTCTACAATGAGCAGTTCTTC
>TRBJ2-3|15|TRBV9|many|-
CASSVEGRRADTQYF
TGTGCCAGCAGCGTAGAAGGGCGCAGGGCAGATACGCAGTATTTT
>TRBJ2-7|13|TRBV5-1|-|-
CASSYDRNNEQYF
TGCGCCAGCAGCTACGACAGAAACAATGAGCAGTACTTC
>TRBJ2-3|15|TRBV2|-|TRBD1
CASMGTGVLTDTQYF
TGTGCCAGCATGGGGACAGGGGTTCTCACAGATACGCAGTATTTT
>TRBJ2-3|13|TRBV7-2|many|-
CASSLVGVYTQYF
TGTGCCAGCAGCTTAGTTGGCGTATATACGCAGTATTTT
>TRBJ1-2|15|TRBV12-3/TRBV12-4|many|TRBD1
CASSSPGRGRYGYTF
TGTGCCAGCAGCTCCCCGGGCAGGGGGAGGTATGGCTACACCTTC
>TRBJ2-7|20|TRBV28|-|-
CASSFLPGTTAQHSTYEQYF
TGTGCCAGCAGTTTCCTTCCTGGGACGACCGCGCAACATTCAACCTACGAGCAGTACTTC